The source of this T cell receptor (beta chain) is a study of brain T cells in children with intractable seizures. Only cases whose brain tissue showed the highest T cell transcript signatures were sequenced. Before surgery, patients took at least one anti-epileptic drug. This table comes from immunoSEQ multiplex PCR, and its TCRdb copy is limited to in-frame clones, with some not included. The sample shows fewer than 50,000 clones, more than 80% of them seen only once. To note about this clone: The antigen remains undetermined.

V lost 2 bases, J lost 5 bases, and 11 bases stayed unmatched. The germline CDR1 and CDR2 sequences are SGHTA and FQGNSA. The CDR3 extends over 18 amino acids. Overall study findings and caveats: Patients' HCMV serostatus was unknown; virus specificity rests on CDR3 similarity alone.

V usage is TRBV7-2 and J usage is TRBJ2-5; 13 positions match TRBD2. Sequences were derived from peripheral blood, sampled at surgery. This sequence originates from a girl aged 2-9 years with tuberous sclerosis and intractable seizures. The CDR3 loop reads CASSLIPKKLAGGETQYF. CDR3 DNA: TGTGCCAGCAGCTTAATACCTAAGAAACTAGCGGGGGGGGAGACCCAGTACTTC. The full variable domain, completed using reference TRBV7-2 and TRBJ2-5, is GAGVSQSPSNKVTEKGKDVELRCDPISGHTALYWYRQSLGQGLEFLIYFQGNSAPDKSGLPSDRFSAERTGGSVSTLTIQRTQQEDSAVYLCASSLIPKKLAGGETQYFGPGTRLLVL.